A single sample is the source of the 25 T cell receptor beta chains below, sequenced in a study of T cells after yellow fever vaccination. From the 5' RACE reads, TCRdb called clonotypes with MiXCR, one entry per CDR3 protein. The table records some 70,000 distinct CDR3 sequences, approximately 6.1% of them present only once. This material consisted of CD8+ T cells sorted from PBMCs, taken more than 35 days after the first yellow fever vaccination. Source of these receptors: a man aged 18 to 35 who received the YFV17D yellow fever vaccine.

The CDR3 loop is CASSPTGGFQPQHF. CDR3 nucleotides: TGTGCCAGCAGCCCGACAGGGGGCTTTCAGCCCCAGCATTTT. The V and J genes are TRBV7-2 and TRBJ1-5; 10 bases match TRBD1. This CDR3 is 14 amino acids long. The V and J ends lost 5 bases and 6 bases, in that order; junction bases with no gene match: 4. The germline CDR1 and CDR2 sequences are SGHTA and FQGNSA. The variable domain in full, completed from reference TRBV7-2 and TRBJ1-5, reads GAGVSQSPSNKVTEKGKDVELRCDPISGHTALYWYRQSLGQGLEFLIYFQGNSAPDKSGLPSDRFSAERTGGSVSTLTIQRTQQEDSAVYLCASSPTGGFQPQHFGDGTRLSIL.

The sample holds many counts of this clonotype. V usage is TRBV7-9 and J usage is TRBJ2-7; TRBD1 or TRBD2 may be the D gene (5 bases each). This CDR3 region has 11 residues. V lost 3 bases to trimming and J lost 10 bases, with 10 bases between them. Germline assignment: CDR1 SEHNR and CDR2 FQNEAQ (reference sequence). CDR3 coding DNA: TGTGCCAGCAGCTTGGGACGAGTCCAGTACTTC. Amino acid sequence: CASSLGRVQYF.

This clonotype has more than one count but fewer than ten. The J gene is TRBJ2-2, the V gene TRBV5-1; D gene ambiguous. Germline values: CDR1 SGHRS, CDR2 YFSETQ. Trimming took 1 base from V and 6 from J, leaving 16 bases between them. The CDR3 covers 16 residues. The CDR3 region is CASSLKRQSLAGELFF. The CDR3 nucleotides read TGCGCCAGCAGCTTGAAAAGGCAGTCGCTCGCCGGGGAGCTGTTTTTT. The full variable domain, completed using reference TRBV5-1 and TRBJ2-2, is KAGVTQTPRYLIKTRGQQVTLSCSPISGHRSVSWYQQTPGQGLQFLFEYFSETQRNKGNFPGRFSGRQFSNSRSEMNVSTLELGDSALYLCASSLKRQSLAGELFFGEGSRLTVL.

This clonotype was seen ten or more times. CDR3 coding DNA: TGTGCCAGCAGTAAAGGACAGGGCCTCCGGCCCCAGCATTTT. Translating gives CASSKGQGLRPQHF. The chain joins TRBV6-9 to TRBJ1-5; 8 positions agree with TRBD1. J gave up 9 bases and V 5 bases, and 9 bases lay outside the gene matches. This CDR3 comprises 14 residues. Germline assignment: CDR1 MNHGY and CDR2 SVAAGI.

This clonotype has at least ten counts. This rearrangement joins TRBV12-3 or TRBV12-4 to TRBJ2-1, with D hard to call. The CDR3 is made up of 14 amino acids. With 8 bases removed from V and 7 bases from J, the gap between germline ends came to 18 bases. The CDR3 protein is CASARLWMENEQFF. The CDR3 DNA sequence: TGTGCCAGCGCCCGATTGTGGATGGAGAATGAGCAGTTCTTC.

This clonotype was seen at least ten times. This chain uses TRBV4-2 with TRBJ2-7; 14 bases agree with TRBD2. The CDR3 consists of 15 residues. In germline, CDR1 is LGHNA, CDR2 YNFKEQ. With 1 base clipped from V and 4 bases from J, the junction kept 0 bases outside the gene matches. CDR3 coding DNA: TGTGCCAGCAGCCAAGGACTAGCGGGGGGGTACGAGCAGTACTTC. Its protein is CASSQGLAGGYEQYF.

This clonotype came up many times. The chain has TRBV7-6 and TRBJ2-2; possibly TRBD2 for D (5 bases). V was trimmed by 1 base and J by 2 bases, leaving 14 bases between them. The CDR3 loop spans 17 amino acids. Germline CDR1 reads SGHVS; CDR2 reads FNYEAQ. The DNA of the CDR3 is TGTGCCAGCAGCTTAGACGTGGCTAGACTAAACACCGGGGAGCTGTTTTTT. It encodes CASSLDVARLNTGELFF.

This clonotype occurred many times. The J gene is TRBJ1-2, the V gene TRBV2, with a tentative D call TRBD1 (6 bases). CDR1 is SNHLY, CDR2 FYNNEI, per germline. V gave up 6 bases and J gave up 8 bases, with 25 bases separating them. CDR3 size: 16 residues. The CDR3 region has the DNA TGTGCCAGCAGGAGGGGGGTAGACACAAGAATGCTGGGCTACACCTTC. Protein sequence: CASRRGVDTRMLGYTF.

This clonotype was seen only a few times. The rearrangement joins TRBV19 to TRBJ2-1; D is uncertain. The V gene's germline CDR1 is LNHDA and CDR2 SQIVND (reference sequence). Deletions cut 8 bases from V and 6 bases from J, with 11 bases between. The CDR3 covers 12 residues. The CDR3 DNA reads TGTGCCAGTTACGGGTGGGGCAATGAGCAGTTCTTC. This encodes CASYGWGNEQFF.

The gene calls are TRBV7-2 and TRBJ2-1; D ambiguous. The CDR3 has 15 amino acids. With 1 base removed from V and 1 base from J, the gap between germline ends came to 8 bases. Germline V gene lookup returns CDR1 SGHTA and CDR2 FQGNSA. CDR3 sequence reads: CASSLVRRSYNEQFF. The CDR3 bases are TGTGCCAGCAGCTTAGTCCGACGGTCCTACAATGAGCAGTTCTTC.

At least ten counts were recorded for this clonotype. The rearrangement joins TRBV13 to TRBJ2-7; TRBD2 agrees at 8 bases. The V and J ends lost 3 bases and 3 bases, in that order; junction bases with no gene match: 4. This CDR3 is built from 14 residues. Germline V gene sequence: CDR1 PRHDT, CDR2 FYEKMQ (reference sequence). The CDR3 spells CASSFFGGGYEQYV. As DNA, the CDR3 is TGTGCCAGCAGCTTCTTCGGGGGGGGCTACGAGCAGTACGTC.

This clonotype came up many times. The chain recombines TRBV7-6 with TRBJ2-6; D is unclear. V was clipped by 0 bases and J by 10 bases, with 10 bases between them. From germline, CDR1 is SGHVS and CDR2 FNYEAQ. CDR3 length: 14 residues. The CDR3 sequence: CASSLAEAVNVLTF. The DNA for the CDR3 is TGTGCCAGCAGCTTAGCGGAAGCCGTTAACGTCCTGACTTTC.

This clonotype has a count of ten or more. The J gene is TRBJ2-3, the V gene TRBV5-6, with 10 nucleotides matching TRBD2. The germline gives CDR1 SGHDT, CDR2 YYEEEE. This CDR3 has 19 residues. Trimming cost V 4 bases and J 1 base; bases outside gene matches: 15. In nucleotides, the CDR3 is TGTGCCAGCAGCCCCCGAGCGGGGGGGCCGGCGTTTGGCACAGATACGCAGTATTTT. Translating gives CASSPRAGGPAFGTDTQYF.

In this sample, this clonotype turned up many times. V usage is TRBV7-6 and J usage is TRBJ2-2, with D unclear. CDR3 size: 14 residues. CDR1 is SGHVS, CDR2 FNYEAQ, per germline. Deletions cut 0 bases from V and 6 bases from J, with 8 bases between. CDR3 region: CASSLAGGPGELFF. CDR3 sequence (DNA): TGTGCCAGCAGCTTAGCAGGCGGTCCCGGGGAGCTGTTTTTT.

A few counts support this clonotype. The chain employs TRBV6-4 and TRBJ1-4; D perhaps matches TRBD1 (5 bases). This CDR3 is built from 17 residues. Trimming left V 5 bases short and J 1 base short, with 17 bases between. The V gene's germline CDR1 is MRHNA and CDR2 SNTAGT. The CDR3 loop reads CASSPIGGSETNEKLFF. The CDR3 nucleotides read TGTGCCAGCAGTCCCATCGGGGGGAGCGAAACTAATGAAAAACTGTTTTTT.

In its sample, this clonotype was seen many times. This chain joins TRBV4-1 and TRBJ2-1; TRBD2 aligns across 9 bases. The CDR3 totals 16 residues. V gave up 8 bases and J gave up 8 bases; unmatched junction bases: 16. Germline CDR1 is MGHRA and CDR2 is YSYEKL. In DNA form, the CDR3 reads TGCGCCAGCTTTTTCACGTGGACTAGCGTCGGGGATGAGCAGTTCTTC. Translated: CASFFTWTSVGDEQFF.

The CDR3 loop is CASSPWVWVENTEAFF. In DNA, the CDR3 is TGTGCCAGCAGCCCCTGGGTCTGGGTGGAGAACACTGAAGCTTTCTTT. The chain links TRBV7-2 to TRBJ1-1; no firm D call. CDR3 length: 16 amino acids. CDR1 and CDR2 from the germline V gene are SGHTA and FQGNSA. Trimming took 5 bases from V and 1 from J, leaving 17 bases between them.

This clonotype was observed at least ten times. CDR3 in DNA: TGTGCCACCAGCAGAGACAGGGGCGACTCTGGAAACACCATATATTTT. Translated: CATSRDRGDSGNTIYF. V is TRBV15 and J is TRBJ1-3, with D perhaps TRBD1 (6 bases). Germline V gene lookup returns CDR1 LNHNV and CDR2 YYDKDF (reference sequence). This CDR3 is 16 amino acids long. V was cut by 0 bases and J by 0 bases, with 9 bases left in between.

The table lists this clonotype with many counts. The rearrangement links TRBV4-3 to TRBJ2-1; D is undetermined. Germline assignment: CDR1 LGHNA and CDR2 YSLEER. With 4 bases removed from V and 0 bases from J, the gap between germline ends came to 10 bases. The CDR3 consists of 15 residues. The CDR3 reads CASSPERSSYNEQFF. The CDR3 DNA reads as TGCGCCAGCAGCCCGGAGAGGAGCTCCTACAATGAGCAGTTCTTC.

This clonotype was picked up many times. The chain has TRBV6-5 and TRBJ2-7; weak D call: TRBD2 (6 bases). The CDR3 has 13 amino acids. Germline CDR1 MNHEY, CDR2 SVGAGI. Trimming took off 5 bases at V and 3 bases at J, with 11 bases between the two ends. The DNA of the CDR3 is TGTGCCAGCAGTACGGGGGAGCTCTACGAGCAGTACTTC. Residues: CASSTGELYEQYF.

This clonotype was seen repeatedly, ten times or more. The chain is built from TRBV4-3 and TRBJ1-1, with a tentative D call TRBD1 (5 bases). In germline, CDR1 is LGHNA, CDR2 YSLEER. V shed 6 bases and J shed 5 bases, with 16 bases lying between them. The CDR3 is 14 residues long. CDR3 coding DNA: TGCGCCAGCAGTCACCGGGGCCCAGGAACTGAAGCTTTCTTT. Translated: CASSHRGPGTEAFF.

About this clonotype: Given a much more abundant clone one base away, this may be a read error. The V call is TRBV9, the J call TRBJ2-3; D is unclear. The germline V gene has CDR1 SGDLS and CDR2 YYNGEE. The CDR3 is 14 amino acids. The CDR3 here is CASSAWGTGDTLYF. The CDR3 bases are TGTGCCAGCAGCGCCTGGGGAACTGGGGATACGCTGTATTTT.

J is TRBJ1-4 and V is TRBV5-4; D unclear. CDR1 SGHNT and CDR2 YYREEE come from the germline V gene (reference sequence). V shed 4 bases and J shed 2 bases, with 0 bases lying between them. This CDR3 is 11 amino acids long. The chain's CDR3 is CASSTNEKLFF. The CDR3 coding sequence is TGTGCCAGCAGCACTAATGAAAAACTGTTTTTT.

This clonotype was seen ten or more times. This chain links TRBV3-1 with TRBJ2-5; 8 bases align to TRBD2. The CDR3 totals 16 residues. Germline V gene lookup returns CDR1 LGHDT and CDR2 YNNKEL (reference sequence). The J segment lost 5 bases and the V segment lost 0 bases, leaving 8 bases of the junction unmatched. The CDR3 region has the DNA TGTGCCAGCAGCCAAGAGGACGGGGGGGCCAGGGAGACCCAGTACTTC. Protein: CASSQEDGGARETQYF.

This clonotype came up many times. This chain uses TRBV7-2 with TRBJ1-4; perhaps TRBD1 as D (6 bases). The germline V gene encodes CDR1 SGHTA and CDR2 FQGNSA. The CDR3 runs to 15 residues. V was pared by 1 base and J by 7 bases, with 13 bases between. The CDR3 reads CASSLVGGLAEKLFF. CDR3 DNA: TGTGCCAGCAGCTTAGTCGGGGGGCTTGCTGAAAAACTGTTTTTT.